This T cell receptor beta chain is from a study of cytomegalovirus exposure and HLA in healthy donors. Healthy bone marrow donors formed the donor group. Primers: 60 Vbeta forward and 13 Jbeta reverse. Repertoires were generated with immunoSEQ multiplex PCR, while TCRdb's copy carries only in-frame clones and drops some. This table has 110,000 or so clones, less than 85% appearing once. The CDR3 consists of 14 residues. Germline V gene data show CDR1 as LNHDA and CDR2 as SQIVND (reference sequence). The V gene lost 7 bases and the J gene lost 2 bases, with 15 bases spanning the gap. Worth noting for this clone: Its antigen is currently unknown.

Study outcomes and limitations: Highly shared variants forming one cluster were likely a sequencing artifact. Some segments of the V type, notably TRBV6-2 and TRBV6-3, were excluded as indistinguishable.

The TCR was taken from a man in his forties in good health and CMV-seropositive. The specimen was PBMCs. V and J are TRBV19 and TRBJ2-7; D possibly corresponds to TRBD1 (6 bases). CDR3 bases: TGTGCCAGTATAGTGACAGGAAAAGCCTACGAGCAGTACTTC. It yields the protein CASIVTGKAYEQYF. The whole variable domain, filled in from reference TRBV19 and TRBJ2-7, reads DGGITQSPKYLFRKEGQNVTLSCEQNLNHDAMYWYRQDPGQGLRLIYYSQIVNDFQKGDIAEGYSVSREKKESFPLTVTSAQKNPTAFYLCASIVTGKAYEQYFGPGTRLTVT.